The 25 T cell receptor beta chains below come from one sample, sequenced in a study of CD8+ T cells in alopecia areata. Investigators isolated RNA and reverse transcribed it into cDNA to act as the sequencing template. Sequencing used immunoSEQ multiplex PCR; TCRdb keeps in-frame clones, though not all of them. The sample shows tens of thousands of clones, approximately 60% of them seen only once. The source was CD8+ T cells sorted from blood, collected at week 0. These receptors originate from a human donor with alopecia areata.

This chain connects TRBV10-3 to TRBJ1-2; no clear D gene. V was pared by 7 bases and J by 7 bases, with 10 bases between. The CDR3 has 11 amino acids. Germline V gene sequence: CDR1 ENHRY, CDR2 SYGVKD. This chain's CDR3 is CAIMEGGGYTF. In nucleotides, the CDR3 is TGTGCCATCATGGAGGGCGGTGGCTACACCTTC.

The genes are TRBV5-6 and TRBJ2-7, with 11 nucleotides matching TRBD2. The V gene's germline CDR1 is SGHDT and CDR2 YYEEEE. V was clipped by 3 bases and J by 4 bases; unmatched bases: 3. This CDR3 is built from 14 residues. CDR3 coding DNA: TGTGCCAGCAGCTCGGGACTAGCGGTTTACGAGCAGTACTTC. Translation gives CASSSGLAVYEQYF.

Here the CDR3 reads CASSELQVLGANVLTF. CDR3 coding DNA: TGTGCCAGCAGCGAACTGCAGGTGCTTGGGGCCAACGTCCTGACTTTC. The chain couples TRBV27 to TRBJ2-6; D not certain. Trimming pared 6 bases from V and 3 bases from J, leaving 15 bases between. The germline CDR1 and CDR2 sequences are MNHEY and SMNVEV (reference sequence). The CDR3 sequence is 16 residues long.

The CDR3 DNA reads as TGTGCCAGCAGCTCATTCGGACTAGCGGGAGCTGCAGATACGCAGTATTTT. Translating it yields CASSSFGLAGAADTQYF. The chain carries TRBV7-8 and TRBJ2-3, with 13 bases lining up with TRBD2. CDR1 is SGHVS and CDR2 is FQNEAQ in the germline V gene. The junction had 8 bases not matched to a gene; V was cut back by 4 bases and J by 4 bases. This CDR3 spans 17 amino acids. The full variable domain, rest sourced from reference TRBV7-8 and TRBJ2-3, is GAGVSQSPRYKVAKRGQDVALRCDPISGHVSLFWYQQALGQGPEFLTYFQNEAQLDKSGLPSDRFFAERPEGSVSTLKIQRTQQEDSAVYLCASSSFGLAGAADTQYFGPGTRLTVL.

The chain uses TRBV4-2 and TRBJ2-7, with 11 bases that match TRBD2. The length of the CDR3 is 17 residues. Germline loops: CDR1 LGHNA, CDR2 YNFKEQ. With 0 bases clipped from V and 4 bases from J, the junction kept 8 bases outside the gene matches. The CDR3 loop reads CASSQEWLGTSGYEQYF. The CDR3 DNA reads TGTGCCAGCAGCCAAGAATGGCTAGGGACTAGCGGTTACGAGCAGTACTTC.

The rearrangement links TRBV4-1 to TRBJ1-5; 7 nucleotides agree with TRBD1. The V gene's germline CDR1 is MGHRA and CDR2 YSYEKL. V lost 1 base and J lost 6; bases outside the gene matches: 3. This CDR3 contains 14 residues. For the CDR3, the DNA is TGCGCCAGCAGCCAAGCGGCAGGGGGTCAGCCCCAGCATTTT. Translation: CASSQAAGGQPQHF.

The chain links TRBV29-1 to TRBJ1-2; perhaps TRBD1 as D (5 bases). This CDR3 spans 11 amino acids. Per the germline V gene, CDR1 is SQVTM and CDR2 is ANQGSEA. V was cut by 7 bases and J by 7 bases, with 13 bases left in between. For the CDR3, the DNA is TGCAGCGGAAGGACATTGGGTGGCTACACCTTC. Translating it yields CSGRTLGGYTF.

This clone showed up just once. The chain combines TRBV5-6 with TRBJ2-4, with D perhaps matching TRBD1 or TRBD2 (5 bases each). The V gene lost 0 bases and the J gene lost 2 bases, with 12 bases spanning the gap. The length of the CDR3 is 16 residues. Looked up from germline, CDR1 is SGHDT and CDR2 is YYEEEE. The CDR3 DNA reads as TGTGCCAGCAGCTTGGTTGGGGGTCTAACCAAAAACATTCAGTACTTC. This gives the protein CASSLVGGLTKNIQYF.

This chain links TRBV5-1 with TRBJ2-7, with 10 bases lining up with TRBD1. The junction had 3 bases not matched to a gene; V was cut back by 4 bases and J by 2 bases. CDR3 length equals 14 residues. The germline V gene encodes CDR1 SGHRS and CDR2 YFSETQ. The CDR3 loop reads CASSRGQGTYEQYF. In nucleotides, the CDR3 is TGCGCCAGCAGCCGGGGACAGGGGACCTACGAGCAGTACTTC.

The CDR3 DNA follows: TGTGCCACCAGCAGAGACACCGGGGAGCTGTTTTTT. Amino acids: CATSRDTGELFF. The V gene is TRBV15, the J gene TRBJ2-2; the D is unclear. Germline values: CDR1 LNHNV, CDR2 YYDKDF (reference sequence). This CDR3 has 12 residues. The V end lost 0 bases, the J end lost 4 bases, and 0 bases lay between the germline ends. Using reference TRBV15 and TRBJ2-2 for the parts outside the CDR3, the full variable domain is DAMVIQNPRYQVTQFGKPVTLSCSQTLNHNVMYWYQQKSSQAPKLLFHYYDKDFNNEADTPDNFQSRRPNTSFCFLDIRSPGLGDTAMYLCATSRDTGELFFGEGSRLTVL.

A single count supports this clone. The chain joins TRBV5-4 to TRBJ2-7; 7 nucleotides line up with TRBD2. In germline, CDR1 is SGHNT, CDR2 YYREEE (reference sequence). Trimming removed 4 bases from V and 5 bases from J; junction bases left unmatched: 9. This CDR3 is 14 amino acids long. This chain's CDR3 is CASSHGTNPHEQYF. CDR3 DNA: TGTGCCAGCAGCCACGGGACTAATCCCCACGAGCAGTACTTC.

CDR3 coding DNA: TGTGCCAGCAGCCAGGGTCTGGGAAACACTGAAGCTTTCTTT. Residues: CASSQGLGNTEAFF. The rearrangement joins TRBV27 to TRBJ1-1, with D possibly matching TRBD1 (5 bases). Trimming removed 6 bases from V and 2 bases from J, with 13 bases in between. CDR1 and CDR2 (germline): MNHEY, SMNVEV (reference sequence). The CDR3 runs to 14 residues.

The chain couples TRBV6-5 to TRBJ1-2, with D perhaps TRBD1 (5 bases). Looked up from germline, CDR1 is MNHEY and CDR2 is SVGAGI. The length of the CDR3 is 12 residues. V lost 8 bases, J lost 4 bases, and 11 bases lay in between. The CDR3 region has the DNA TGTGCCAGCGGGGAGGGGATCTATGGCTACACCTTC. This translates into CASGEGIYGYTF.

V usage is TRBV4-1 and J usage is TRBJ1-5; D remains ambiguous. The CDR3 has 13 residues. The V gene lost 1 base and the J gene lost 7 bases, with 8 bases spanning the gap. Germline CDR1 and CDR2: MGHRA and YSYEKL. CDR3 residues: CASSQGGGQPQHF. The DNA of the CDR3 is TGCGCCAGCAGCCAAGGAGGTGGGCAGCCCCAGCATTTT.

This clone was counted once. The same CDR3 can be traced to other DNA sequences in this sample. The chain has TRBV29-1 and TRBJ1-5; 8 positions match TRBD1. The CDR3 extends over 13 amino acids. The J segment lost 3 bases and the V segment lost 6 bases, leaving 4 bases of the junction unmatched. The germline V gene encodes CDR1 SQVTM and CDR2 ANQGSEA. The CDR3 spells CSVGQGYNQPQHF. The CDR3 DNA is TGCAGCGTAGGACAGGGATACAATCAGCCCCAGCATTTT.

This chain connects TRBV7-2 to TRBJ1-1, with no clear D. Germline V gene data show CDR1 as SGHTA and CDR2 as FQGNSA. V dropped 1 base and J dropped 1 base, with 10 bases sitting between them. This CDR3 contains 15 residues. In DNA, the CDR3 is TGTGCCAGCAGCTTAGGGGTCGCGGGGAACACTGAAGCTTTCTTT. Translation gives CASSLGVAGNTEAFF.

J is TRBJ2-4 and V is TRBV6-1; the D gene could be TRBD1 or TRBD2 (5 bases each). The length of the CDR3 is 16 residues. The V gene lost 2 bases and the J gene lost 0 bases, with 11 bases spanning the gap. Germline lookup yields CDR1 MNHNS and CDR2 SASEGT. CDR3 sequence reads: CASSEWVGEAKNIQYF. The CDR3 DNA follows: TGTGCCAGCAGTGAATGGGTGGGGGAAGCCAAAAACATTCAGTACTTC.

The chain employs TRBV6-5 and TRBJ2-3; D is perhaps TRBD2 (7 bases). CDR3 length: 14 residues. V gave up 3 bases and J gave up 4 bases, with 11 bases separating them. Germline V gene sequence: CDR1 MNHEY, CDR2 SVGAGI. Here the CDR3 reads CASSYGGGADTQYF. The DNA for the CDR3 is TGTGCCAGCAGTTATGGGGGGGGCGCAGATACGCAGTATTTT.

J is TRBJ2-1 and V is TRBV5-1, with 8 positions matching TRBD2. Trimming at V came to 2 bases and at J to 6 bases, leaving 7 bases not matched to a gene. The CDR3 spans 15 residues. CDR1 is SGHRS, CDR2 YFSETQ, per germline. The CDR3 DNA sequence: TGCGCCAGCAGCTTCACTAGCGGACCTGCCAATGAGCAGTTCTTC. It specifies CASSFTSGPANEQFF.

The rearrangement joins TRBV7-8 to TRBJ2-3, with 10 bases identical to TRBD2. Germline V CDR1 and CDR2: SGHVS, FQNEAQ. This CDR3 contains 15 residues. Trimming at V came to 5 bases and at J to 3 bases, leaving 5 bases not matched to a gene. CDR3 sequence reads: CASSPSGRATDTQYF. CDR3 nucleotide sequence: TGTGCCAGCAGCCCCAGCGGGAGGGCAACAGATACGCAGTATTTT.

The rearrangement uses TRBV5-1 and TRBJ2-3, with 8 bases identical to TRBD1. This CDR3 comprises 18 residues. Germline CDR1 reads SGHRS; CDR2 reads YFSETQ. The V gene end was trimmed by 0 bases and the J gene end by 2 bases; junction bases not matched to a gene: 11. As DNA, the CDR3 is TGCGCCAGCAGCTTGGCCTGGGAAGGACAGGGCTTCACAGATACGCAGTATTTT. This gives the protein CASSLAWEGQGFTDTQYF.

The table lists this clone with a few counts. V is TRBV13 and J is TRBJ1-4, with D unclear. With 2 bases removed from V and 8 bases from J, the gap between germline ends came to 12 bases. The length of the CDR3 is 14 residues. Germline-derived CDR1 and CDR2 are PRHDT and FYEKMQ (reference sequence). CDR3 in DNA: TGTGCCAGCAGCTTACGTGTGTCGAGAGAAAAACTGTTTTTT. Protein product: CASSLRVSREKLFF.

The V gene is TRBV29-1, the J gene TRBJ2-1; TRBD2 matches at 10 bases. V shed 7 bases, J shed 7 bases, and the junction held 7 bases outside the gene matches. Germline V gene sequence: CDR1 SQVTM, CDR2 ANQGSEA. The CDR3 has 13 amino acids. CDR3 sequence (DNA): TGCAGCGGCCTAGCGGGAGCGTGGAATGAGCAGTTCTTC. This encodes CSGLAGAWNEQFF.

The V and J genes are TRBV29-1 and TRBJ1-4; D ambiguous. Trimming cost V 4 bases and J 3 bases, with 12 bases left between them. Germline V gives CDR1 SQVTM, CDR2 ANQGSEA. The CDR3 has 14 residues. DNA of the CDR3: TGCAGCGTTGTTGTGGACCAACCTAATGAAAAACTGTTTTTT. Its translation is CSVVVDQPNEKLFF.

This clone showed up just a few times. The chain combines TRBV27 with TRBJ2-1; D is possibly TRBD2 (6 bases). Trimming cost V 2 bases and J 13 bases, with 15 bases left between them. The CDR3 contains 13 residues. Germline V gene lookup returns CDR1 MNHEY and CDR2 SMNVEV (reference sequence). CDR3 amino acids: CASSLNEREFQFF. In DNA form, the CDR3 reads TGTGCCAGCAGTTTAAACGAACGGGAGTTCCAGTTCTTC.